This is a list of T cell receptor beta chains from one sample in a study of identical twins. TCRdb reprocessed the 5' RACE reads via MiXCR and lists one record per CDR3 protein. The sample holds about 890,000 distinct CDR3 sequences; more than 9% are singletons and the top ten take around 1.6%. These data also formed part of another study, on yellow fever vaccine responses in identical twins.

Material: PBMCs. These receptors all stem from a woman aged 18-29 years in good health. The CDR3 runs from the conserved cysteine through the conserved F or W. A D gene is named only where the DNA matches it firmly. For some rows the clone size is stated as once, few or many, or as a class when expanded; others skip it.

d_call	clone_size	v_call	j_call	cdr3_length	cdr3_aa	cdr3_nt
-	many	TRBV7-8	TRBJ2-1	13	CASSLGDFNEQFF	TGTGCCAGCAGCTTAGGGGACTTCAATGAGCAGTTCTTC
-	many	TRBV12-3/TRBV12-4	TRBJ1-5	12	CASSIQGQPQHF	TGTGCCAGCAGTATACAGGGACAGCCCCAGCATTTT
-	many	TRBV5-1	TRBJ2-2	13	CASNLGNTGELFF	TGCGCCAGCAACCTAGGTAACACCGGGGAGCTGTTTTTT
-	-	TRBV3-1	TRBJ2-1	19	CACTQEGLGGGPGYNEQFF	TGTGCCTGCACCCAGGAAGGCCTAGGGGGAGGGCCGGGGTACAATGAGCAGTTCTTC
TRBD2	few	TRBV3-1	TRBJ2-4	16	CASSQSPGGGVNIQYF	TGTGCCAGCAGCCAAAGCCCCGGGGGGGGGGTAAACATTCAGTACTTC
-	-	TRBV15	TRBJ1-1	12	CATSRDWTEAFF	TGTGCCACCAGCAGAGATTGGACTGAAGCTTTCTTT
TRBD2	-	TRBV3-1	TRBJ2-3	15	CASSQLGLSTDTQYF	TGTGCCAGCAGCCAATTGGGACTAAGCACAGATACGCAGTATTTT
-	many	TRBV5-1	TRBJ1-4	16	CASSIRVWSTNEKLFF	TGCGCCAGCAGCATCAGGGTCTGGTCAACTAATGAAAAACTGTTTTTT
-	-	TRBV19	TRBJ2-2	13	CASSIRGIGELFF	TGTGCCAGTAGTATACGGGGCATCGGGGAGCTGTTTTTT
-	few	TRBV19	TRBJ1-5	14	CASSIVTGNQPQHF	TGTGCCAGTAGTATTGTAACAGGCAATCAGCCCCAGCATTTT
TRBD2	few	TRBV3-1	TRBJ2-1	15	CASSQGGGGFNEQFF	TGTGCCAGCAGCCAAGGCGGCGGGGGGTTTAATGAGCAGTTCTTC
-	-	TRBV6-5	TRBJ2-1	16	CASSSNSGNSYNEQFF	TGTGCCAGCAGTTCAAATAGCGGTAACTCCTACAATGAGCAGTTCTTC
-	many	TRBV6-1	TRBJ2-6	13	CASRPSGANVLTF	TGTGCCAGCAGACCCTCTGGGGCCAACGTCCTGACTTTC
-	-	TRBV5-5	TRBJ1-1	12	CASSFAYGEAFF	TGTGCCAGCAGCTTCGCATACGGTGAAGCTTTCTTT
-	-	TRBV7-3	TRBJ2-2	13	CASSSEFTGELFF	TGTGCCAGCAGCTCCGAGTTCACCGGGGAGCTGTTTTTT
-	few	TRBV12-3/TRBV12-4	TRBJ2-2	17	CASSHRAPGAGTGELFF	TGTGCCAGCAGCCACAGGGCGCCCGGCGCGGGCACCGGGGAGCTGTTTTTT
-	few	TRBV7-3	TRBJ2-1	14	CASSSWPRLGEQFF	TGTGCCAGCAGCTCGTGGCCCCGCTTGGGTGAGCAGTTCTTC
-	few	TRBV5-6	TRBJ2-1	13	CASTRDQRNEQFF	TGTGCCAGCACTAGGGACCAAAGGAATGAGCAGTTCTTC
-	-	TRBV25-1	TRBJ1-1	15	CASSETRGRDTEAFF	TGTGCCAGCAGTGAAACGAGGGGCCGGGACACTGAAGCTTTCTTT
TRBD1	-	TRBV19	TRBJ1-5	16	CASRPHRDRGDQPQHF	TGTGCCAGTAGACCTCACCGGGACAGGGGCGATCAGCCCCAGCATTTT
TRBD1	few	TRBV6-2/TRBV6-3	TRBJ2-3	15	CASTGTGGSTDTQYF	TGTGCCAGCACCGGGACAGGGGGTTCCACAGATACGCAGTATTTT
-	few	TRBV29-1	TRBJ2-3	12	CSVDEGADTQYF	TGCAGCGTTGATGAAGGTGCTGATACGCAGTATTTT
TRBD1	few	TRBV7-9	TRBJ2-4	14	CASSDGTDGVIQYF	TGTGCCAGCAGCGACGGGACAGATGGGGTCATTCAGTACTTC
TRBD1	-	TRBV29-1	TRBJ1-3	13	CSVLDRAGNTIYF	TGCAGCGTCCTTGACAGGGCTGGAAACACCATATATTTT
-	-	TRBV12-3/TRBV12-4	TRBJ2-7	13	CAIKRDTRPEQYF	TGTGCCATCAAGCGGGACACGAGGCCCGAGCAGTACTTC
-	many	TRBV6-6	TRBJ1-6	13	CATTLGQGSPLHF	TGTGCCACCACCCTGGGGCAAGGCTCACCCCTCCACTTT
-	many	TRBV3-1	TRBJ2-1	13	CASSQAQINEQFF	TGTGCCAGCAGCCAAGCCCAGATCAATGAGCAGTTCTTC
-	few	TRBV7-7	TRBJ2-5	14	CASSPRTVRETQYF	TGTGCCAGCAGCCCGCGGACAGTTAGAGAGACCCAGTACTTC